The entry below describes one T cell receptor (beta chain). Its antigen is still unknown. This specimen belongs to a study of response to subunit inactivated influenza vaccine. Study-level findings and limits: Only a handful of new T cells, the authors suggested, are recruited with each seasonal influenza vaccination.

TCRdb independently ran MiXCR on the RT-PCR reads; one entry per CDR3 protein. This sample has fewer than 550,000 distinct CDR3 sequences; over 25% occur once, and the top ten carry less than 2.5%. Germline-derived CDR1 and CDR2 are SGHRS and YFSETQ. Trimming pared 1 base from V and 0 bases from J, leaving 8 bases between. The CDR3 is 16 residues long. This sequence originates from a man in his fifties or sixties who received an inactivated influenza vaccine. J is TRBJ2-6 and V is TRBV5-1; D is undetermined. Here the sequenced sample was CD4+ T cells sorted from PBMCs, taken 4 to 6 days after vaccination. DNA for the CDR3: TGCGCCAGCAGCTTGTGGGGTGTCTCTGGGGCCAACGTCCTGACTTTC. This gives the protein CASSLWGVSGANVLTF. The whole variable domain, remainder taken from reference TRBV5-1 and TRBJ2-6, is KAGVTQTPRYLIKTRGQQVTLSCSPISGHRSVSWYQQTPGQGLQFLFEYFSETQRNKGNFPGRFSGRQFSNSRSEMNVSTLELGDSALYLCASSLWGVSGANVLTFGAGSRLTVL.